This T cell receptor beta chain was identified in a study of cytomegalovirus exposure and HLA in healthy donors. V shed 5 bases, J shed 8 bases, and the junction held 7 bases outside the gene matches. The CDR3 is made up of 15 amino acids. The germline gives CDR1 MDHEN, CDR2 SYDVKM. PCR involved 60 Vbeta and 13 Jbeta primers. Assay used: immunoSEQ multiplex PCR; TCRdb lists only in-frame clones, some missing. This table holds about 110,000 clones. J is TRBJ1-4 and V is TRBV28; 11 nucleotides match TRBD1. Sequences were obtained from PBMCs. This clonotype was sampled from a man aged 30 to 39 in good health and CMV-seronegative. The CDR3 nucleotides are TGTGCCAGCAGTGCACCGGGGACAGGGGGAGAAAAACTGTTTTTT. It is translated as CASSAPGTGGEKLFF.